This T cell receptor beta chain was found in a study of T cells after yellow fever vaccination. Study-level results: From the bulk population, abundant clonotypes could contaminate and appear within FACS-sorted repertoires. CD4 and CD8 compartments shared a small share of clonotypes.

In regard to this clonotype: Its antigen is not identified.

The V gene end was trimmed by 6 bases and the J gene end by 0 bases; junction bases not matched to a gene: 8. Germline V gene sequence: CDR1 MNHNS, CDR2 SASEGT. This CDR3 has 16 amino acids. TCRdb called the 5' RACE reads again in MiXCR, with one record for every CDR3 protein. The top ten clones hold 15% of a sample with about 360,000 distinct CDR3 sequences, under 7.5% of them seen once. The origin of this receptor is a man aged 25 to 40 who received the YFV17D yellow fever vaccine. The sample in question was PBMCs, obtained 5 days after the yellow fever booster vaccination. The V and J genes are TRBV6-1 and TRBJ2-1, with 7 nucleotides matching TRBD1. CDR3 in amino acids: CASSSGTVRSYNEQFF. CDR3 DNA sequence: TGTGCCAGCAGCTCCGGGACAGTACGCTCCTACAATGAGCAGTTCTTC.